The next 9 T cell receptor beta chains were all read from a single sample in a study of blood T cell repertoires in COVID-19. Clones were read by immunoSEQ multiplex PCR, and TCRdb kept only the in-frame ones, dropping some. The table includes about 170,000 clones, just under 85% detected once. The material sequenced was peripheral blood. The receptors were sampled from a woman of 80 years or more with COVID-19, enrolled during active disease.

V and J are TRBV19 and TRBJ1-5, with D hard to call. This CDR3 region has 11 residues. Germline lookup yields CDR1 LNHDA and CDR2 SQIVND (reference sequence). Between the trimmed V and J ends, which lost 5 bases and 11 bases, there was a span of 10 bases. CDR3 nucleotides: TGTGCCAGTAGTTTCGAGGCCTCCCAGCATTTT. Its translation is CASSFEASQHF.

The rearrangement links TRBV28 to TRBJ2-7, with a possible D match to TRBD1 (6 bases). V was trimmed by 1 base and J by 3 bases, leaving 13 bases between them. CDR3 size: 15 residues. Germline V gene sequence: CDR1 MDHEN, CDR2 SYDVKM. This CDR3 reads CASSLYGGPYYEQYF. The CDR3, as DNA: TGTGCCAGCAGTTTATATGGGGGCCCTTACTACGAGCAGTACTTC.

V is TRBV10-3 and J is TRBJ1-1; D remains ambiguous. Trimming shortened V by 6 bases and J by 2 bases, and 16 bases separated the two germline ends. This CDR3 is built from 15 residues. Germline V gives CDR1 ENHRY, CDR2 SYGVKD. As DNA, the CDR3 is TGTGCCATCAGGCCCGGGATCGGACCCAACACTGAAGCTTTCTTT. Its protein is CAIRPGIGPNTEAFF.

The chain employs TRBV11-3 and TRBJ2-3; D remains unclear. The CDR3 runs 14 residues. Trimming removed 2 bases from V and 5 bases from J, with 11 bases in between. Germline assignment: CDR1 SGHNT and CDR2 YENEEA. CDR3 amino acids: CASSLSPLIDTQYF. The DNA for the CDR3 is TGTGCCAGCAGCTTAAGCCCTCTTATAGATACGCAGTATTTT. Looking up the rest from reference TRBV11-3 and TRBJ2-3 gives the full variable domain: EAGVVQSPRYKIIEKKQPVAFWCNPISGHNTLYWYLQNLGQGPELLIRYENEEAVDDSQLPKDRFSAERLKGVDSTLKIQPAELGDSAVYLCASSLSPLIDTQYFGPGTRLTVL.

The gene calls are TRBV6-5 and TRBJ2-2; D unclear. The V and J ends lost 0 bases and 3 bases respectively, with 11 bases between them. In germline, CDR1 is MNHEY, CDR2 SVGAGI. The CDR3 runs 16 residues. This CDR3 reads CASSYSPAQYTGELFF. CDR3 nucleotides: TGTGCCAGCAGTTACTCTCCAGCGCAGTACACCGGGGAGCTGTTTTTT.

This clone occurred once. This chain connects TRBV5-1 to TRBJ1-4; TRBD1 aligns across 11 bases. The CDR3 totals 17 residues. The V gene end was trimmed by 5 bases and the J gene end by 4 bases; junction bases not matched to a gene: 10. Germline lookup yields CDR1 SGHRS and CDR2 YFSETQ. CDR3 nucleotide sequence: TGCGCCAGCAGTACGGGACAGGGGGTTCGCTTTAATGAAAAACTGTTTTTT. This gives the protein CASSTGQGVRFNEKLFF.

This clone occurred a few times. The DNA of the CDR3 is TGTGCCAGCTCCCCTCCGGGGGCGAACACCGGGGAGCTGTTTTTT. It encodes CASSPPGANTGELFF. The chain couples TRBV18 to TRBJ2-2; D perhaps matches TRBD2 (6 bases). V gave up 6 bases and J gave up 0 bases, with 11 bases separating them. Germline loops: CDR1 KGHSH, CDR2 LQKENI. This CDR3 contains 15 residues.

V usage is TRBV4-1 and J usage is TRBJ2-1; TRBD2 is a possible D gene (6 bases). Germline CDR1 and CDR2: MGHRA and YSYEKL. V lost 4 bases to trimming and J lost 7 bases, with 11 bases between them. The CDR3 contains 13 residues. Here the CDR3 reads CASSPQTRNEQFF. Written as DNA, the CDR3 is TGCGCCAGCAGCCCTCAGACTAGAAATGAGCAGTTCTTC.

This chain connects TRBV24-1 to TRBJ2-5; D gene unclear. CDR1 KGHDR and CDR2 SFDVKD come from the germline V gene. V was pared by 9 bases and J by 0 bases, with 10 bases between. CDR3 length: 13 residues. The CDR3 protein is CATSHANQETQYF. CDR3 coding DNA: TGTGCCACCTCACACGCCAACCAAGAGACCCAGTACTTC.